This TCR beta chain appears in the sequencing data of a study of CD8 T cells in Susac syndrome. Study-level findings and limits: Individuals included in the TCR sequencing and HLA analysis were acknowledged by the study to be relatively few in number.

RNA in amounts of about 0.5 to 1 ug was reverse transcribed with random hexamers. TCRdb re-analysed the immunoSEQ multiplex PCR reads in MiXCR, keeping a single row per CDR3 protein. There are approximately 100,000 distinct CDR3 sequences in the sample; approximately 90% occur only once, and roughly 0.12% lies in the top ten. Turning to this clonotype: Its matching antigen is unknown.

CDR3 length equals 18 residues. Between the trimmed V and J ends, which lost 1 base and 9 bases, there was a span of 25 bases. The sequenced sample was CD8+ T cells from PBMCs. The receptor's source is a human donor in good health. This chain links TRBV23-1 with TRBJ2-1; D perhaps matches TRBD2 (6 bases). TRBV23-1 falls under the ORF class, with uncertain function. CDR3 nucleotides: TGCGCCAGCAGTCAATATCTAGGGGACTCAAATAATTCGGGTGAGCAGTTCTTC. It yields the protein CASSQYLGDSNNSGEQFF.